The 6 T cell receptor beta chains listed next were all sequenced from one sample in a study of technical replicates of blood from a few donors. Profiled with immunoSEQ multiplex PCR; TCRdb holds only in-frame clones, not every one. The table shows fewer than 85,000 clones, with under 95% occurring only once. The specimen sequenced was T cells isolated from PBMCs. These receptors came from a human donor in good health.

The chain is built from TRBV11-2 and TRBJ2-7; possible D gene TRBD1, 6 bases. There are 13 residues in the CDR3. The V gene lost 5 bases and the J gene lost 3 bases, with 11 bases spanning the gap. Germline V gene lookup returns CDR1 SGHAT and CDR2 FQNNGV. CDR3 nucleotide sequence: TGTGCCAGCAGCCCTGGACAGTTCTACGAGCAGTACTTC. It translates to CASSPGQFYEQYF.

The chain joins TRBV14 to TRBJ2-2, with D maybe TRBD2 (5 bases). The V and J ends lost 4 bases and 1 base respectively, with 7 bases between them. Per the germline V gene, CDR1 is SGHDN and CDR2 is FVKESK. The CDR3 is 14 amino acids. CDR3 DNA sequence: TGTGCCAGCAGCCGACTAAAGAACACCGGGGAGCTGTTTTTT. Translation: CASSRLKNTGELFF.

The genes are TRBV6-7 and TRBJ2-5; TRBD2 aligns across 7 bases. TRBV6-7 is recorded as an ORF, its role being uncertain. The CDR3 totals 17 residues. J lost 3 bases, V lost 0 bases, and 10 bases had no gene match. CDR3 in amino acids: CASSYSGGEIGEETQYF. CDR3 nucleotide sequence: TGTGCCAGCAGTTACTCTGGGGGGGAGATTGGGGAAGAGACCCAGTACTTC.

V is TRBV5-1 and J is TRBJ2-6; D may be TRBD1 (6 bases). CDR1 SGHRS and CDR2 YFSETQ come from the germline V gene. Trimming removed 1 base from V and 2 bases from J, with 7 bases in between. The CDR3 has 15 residues. CDR3 loop: CASSLSGAGANVLTF. The CDR3 nucleotides read TGCGCCAGCAGCTTGTCAGGGGCTGGGGCCAACGTCCTGACTTTC.

This chain links TRBV9 with TRBJ2-7; 9 positions match TRBD1. The CDR3 covers 15 residues. The V and J ends lost 0 bases and 7 bases, in that order; junction bases with no gene match: 8. CDR1 is SGDLS and CDR2 is YYNGEE in the germline V gene. CDR3 coding DNA: TGTGCCAGCAGCGTAGCCGGACAGGGGATGGGGGAGCAGTACTTC. It translates to CASSVAGQGMGEQYF.

This chain links TRBV11-2 with TRBJ1-1; D remains unclear. Germline CDR1 is SGHAT and CDR2 is FQNNGV. The V end was cut by 1 base, the J end by 5 bases, with 17 bases between. The CDR3 is made up of 16 amino acids. CDR3 protein: CASSLVSRASGTEAFF. CDR3 in DNA: TGTGCCAGCAGCTTAGTTTCCCGAGCTTCGGGGACTGAAGCTTTCTTT.